One T cell receptor (beta chain) is described in this entry. Its antigen is undetermined. Per the germline V gene, CDR1 is SGHTA and CDR2 is FQGNSA. The ends were cut back, 2 bases at V and 2 bases at J, with 10 bases in the middle. The CDR3 is 14 amino acids. TCRdb analysed the reads with MiXCR anew, one entry per CDR3 protein. Found here are roughly 100,000 distinct CDR3 sequences, 15% to 20% of them singletons; the top ten hold around 8.5%. The data were taken from a study of T cell repertoires in cytomegalovirus infection. Turning to the study itself: Public TCR beta signature analysis indicated the presence of both CMV infection and matching HLA type.

Study outcomes and limitations: Of the TCR beta families, the public ones yielded a cumulative frequency that identified carriers of CMV plus the relevant HLA. Ex vivo responses were dominated by HLA-C-restricted CMV-specific TCR beta clonotypes.

Source material: PBMCs. The J gene is TRBJ2-7, the V gene TRBV7-2; unclear D gene. The TCR was taken from a human donor in good health (CMV status not recorded). Some clones in this sample may be carry-over from other donors' samples. The CDR3 bases are TGTACCAGCAGCTTAAGCGTTGGTACCTACGAGCAGTACTTC. Its protein is CTSSLSVGTYEQYF.